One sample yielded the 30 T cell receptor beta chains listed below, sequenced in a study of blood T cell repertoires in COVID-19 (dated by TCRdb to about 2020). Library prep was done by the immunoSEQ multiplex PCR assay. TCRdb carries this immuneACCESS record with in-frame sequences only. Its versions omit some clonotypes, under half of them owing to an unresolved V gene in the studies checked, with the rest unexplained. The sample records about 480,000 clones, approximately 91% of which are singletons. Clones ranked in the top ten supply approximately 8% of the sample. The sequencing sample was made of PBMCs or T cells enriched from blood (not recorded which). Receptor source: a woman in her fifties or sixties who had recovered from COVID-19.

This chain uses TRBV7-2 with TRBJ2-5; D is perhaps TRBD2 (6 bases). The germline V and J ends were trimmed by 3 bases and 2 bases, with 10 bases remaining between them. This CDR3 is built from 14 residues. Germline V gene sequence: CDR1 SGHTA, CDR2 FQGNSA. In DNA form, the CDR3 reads TGTGCCAGCAGCTTCATGGGACTTCAAGAGACCCAGTACTTC. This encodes CASSFMGLQETQYF.

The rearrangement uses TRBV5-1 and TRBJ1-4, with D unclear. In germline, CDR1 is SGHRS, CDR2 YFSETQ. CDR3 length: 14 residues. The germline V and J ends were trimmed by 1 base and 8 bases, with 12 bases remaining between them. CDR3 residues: CASSLSFPQEKLFF. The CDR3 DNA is TGCGCCAGCAGCTTGTCCTTCCCGCAGGAAAAACTGTTTTTT. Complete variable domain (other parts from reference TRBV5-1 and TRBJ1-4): KAGVTQTPRYLIKTRGQQVTLSCSPISGHRSVSWYQQTPGQGLQFLFEYFSETQRNKGNFPGRFSGRQFSNSRSEMNVSTLELGDSALYLCASSLSFPQEKLFFGSGTQLSVL.

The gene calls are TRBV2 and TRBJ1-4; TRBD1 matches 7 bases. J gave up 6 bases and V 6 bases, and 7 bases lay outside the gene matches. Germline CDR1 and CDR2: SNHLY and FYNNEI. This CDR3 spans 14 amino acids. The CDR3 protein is CASRRTGSDEKLFF. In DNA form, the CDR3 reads TGTGCCAGCAGGCGGACAGGTTCCGATGAAAAACTGTTTTTT.

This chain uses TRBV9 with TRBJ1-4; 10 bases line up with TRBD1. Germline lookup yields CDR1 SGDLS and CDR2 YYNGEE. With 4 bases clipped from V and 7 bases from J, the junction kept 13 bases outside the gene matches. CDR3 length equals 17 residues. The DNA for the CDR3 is TGTGCCAGCAGCCCTGCGGGAATTTGGGACAGGGGTGAAAAACTGTTTTTT. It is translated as CASSPAGIWDRGEKLFF.

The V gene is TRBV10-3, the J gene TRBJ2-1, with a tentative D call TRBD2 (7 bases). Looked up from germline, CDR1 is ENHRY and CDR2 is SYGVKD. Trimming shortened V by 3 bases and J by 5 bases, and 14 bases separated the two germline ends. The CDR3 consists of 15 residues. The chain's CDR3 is CAISDGGPGNNEQFF. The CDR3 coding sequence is TGTGCCATCAGTGACGGGGGGCCAGGGAACAATGAGCAGTTCTTC.

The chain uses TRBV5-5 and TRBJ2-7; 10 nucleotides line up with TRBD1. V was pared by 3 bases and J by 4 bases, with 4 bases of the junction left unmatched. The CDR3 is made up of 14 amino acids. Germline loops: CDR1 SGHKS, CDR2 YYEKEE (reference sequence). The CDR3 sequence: CASSSPGQGYEQYV. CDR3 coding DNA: TGTGCCAGCAGCTCCCCGGGACAGGGGTACGAGCAGTACGTC.

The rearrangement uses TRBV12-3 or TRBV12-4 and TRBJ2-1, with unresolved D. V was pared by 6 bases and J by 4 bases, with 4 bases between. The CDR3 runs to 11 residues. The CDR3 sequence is CASRTYNEQFF. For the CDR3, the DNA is TGTGCCAGCAGAACTTACAATGAGCAGTTCTTC.

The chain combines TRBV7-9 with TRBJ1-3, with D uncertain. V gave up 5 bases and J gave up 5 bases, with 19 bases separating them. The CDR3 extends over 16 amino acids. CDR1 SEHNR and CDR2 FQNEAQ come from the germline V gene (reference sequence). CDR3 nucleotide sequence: TGTGCCAGCAGCCGTGACGCTACAGAGATCCGAAACACCATATATTTT. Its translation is CASSRDATEIRNTIYF.

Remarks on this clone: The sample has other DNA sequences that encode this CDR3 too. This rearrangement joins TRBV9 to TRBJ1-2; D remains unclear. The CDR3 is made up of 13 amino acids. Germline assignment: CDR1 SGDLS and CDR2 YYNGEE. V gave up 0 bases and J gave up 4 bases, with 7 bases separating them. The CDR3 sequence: CASSVGGGYGYTF. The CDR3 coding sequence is TGTGCCAGCAGCGTAGGGGGAGGCTATGGCTACACCTTC.

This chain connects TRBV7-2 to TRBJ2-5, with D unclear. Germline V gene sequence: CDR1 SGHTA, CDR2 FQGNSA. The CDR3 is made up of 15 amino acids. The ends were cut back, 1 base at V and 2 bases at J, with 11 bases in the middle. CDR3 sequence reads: CASSLEHSLQETQYF. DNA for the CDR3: TGTGCCAGCAGCTTAGAACACAGTTTACAAGAGACCCAGTACTTC. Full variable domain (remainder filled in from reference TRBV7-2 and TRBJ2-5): GAGVSQSPSNKVTEKGKDVELRCDPISGHTALYWYRQSLGQGLEFLIYFQGNSAPDKSGLPSDRFSAERTGGSVSTLTIQRTQQEDSAVYLCASSLEHSLQETQYFGPGTRLLVL.

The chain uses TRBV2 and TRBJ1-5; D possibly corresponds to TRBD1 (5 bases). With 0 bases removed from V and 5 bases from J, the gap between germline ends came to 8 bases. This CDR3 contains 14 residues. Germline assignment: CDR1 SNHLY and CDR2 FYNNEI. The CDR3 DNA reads TGTGCCAGCAGTGAAGCGGTCAGGGATCAGCCCCAGCATTTT. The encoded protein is CASSEAVRDQPQHF.

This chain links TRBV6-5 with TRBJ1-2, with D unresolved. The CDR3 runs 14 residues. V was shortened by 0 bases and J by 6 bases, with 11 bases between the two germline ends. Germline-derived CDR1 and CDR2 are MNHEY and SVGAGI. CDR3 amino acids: CASSYSLSVDGYTF. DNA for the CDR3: TGTGCCAGCAGTTACTCGTTGAGTGTGGATGGCTACACCTTC.

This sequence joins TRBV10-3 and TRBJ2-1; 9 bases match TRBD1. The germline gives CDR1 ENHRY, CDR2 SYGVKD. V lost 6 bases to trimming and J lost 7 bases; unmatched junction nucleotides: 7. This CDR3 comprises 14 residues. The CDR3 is CAISRQGGNNEQFF. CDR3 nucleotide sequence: TGTGCCATCAGCCGACAGGGGGGAAATAATGAGCAGTTCTTC.

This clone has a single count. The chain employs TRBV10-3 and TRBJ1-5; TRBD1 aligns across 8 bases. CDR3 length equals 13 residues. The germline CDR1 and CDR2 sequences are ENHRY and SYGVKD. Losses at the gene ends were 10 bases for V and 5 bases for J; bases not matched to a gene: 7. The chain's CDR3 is CATGGQEYQPQHF. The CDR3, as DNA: TGTGCCACCGGGGGACAGGAATATCAGCCCCAGCATTTT.

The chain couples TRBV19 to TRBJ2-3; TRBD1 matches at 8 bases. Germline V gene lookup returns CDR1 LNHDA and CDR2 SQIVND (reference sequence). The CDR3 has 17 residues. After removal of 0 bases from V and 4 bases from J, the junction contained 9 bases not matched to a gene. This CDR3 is CASSIDAPGGASDTQYF. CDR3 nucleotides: TGTGCCAGTAGTATAGACGCCCCAGGGGGCGCCTCAGATACGCAGTATTTT. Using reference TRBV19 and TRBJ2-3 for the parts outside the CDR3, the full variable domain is DGGITQSPKYLFRKEGQNVTLSCEQNLNHDAMYWYRQDPGQGLRLIYYSQIVNDFQKGDIAEGYSVSREKKESFPLTVTSAQKNPTAFYLCASSIDAPGGASDTQYFGPGTRLTVL.

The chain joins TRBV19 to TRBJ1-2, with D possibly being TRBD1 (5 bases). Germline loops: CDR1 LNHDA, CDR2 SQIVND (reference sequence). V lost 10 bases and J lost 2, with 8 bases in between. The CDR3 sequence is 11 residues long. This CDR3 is CATRENYGYTF. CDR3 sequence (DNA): TGTGCCACCAGGGAAAACTATGGCTACACCTTC.

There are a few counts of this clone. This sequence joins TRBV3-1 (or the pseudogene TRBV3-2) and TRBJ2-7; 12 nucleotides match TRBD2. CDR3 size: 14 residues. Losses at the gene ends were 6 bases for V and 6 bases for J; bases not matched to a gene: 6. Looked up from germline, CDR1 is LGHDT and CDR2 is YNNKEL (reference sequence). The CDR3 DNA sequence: TGTGCCAGCAGTTCTGGACTAGCGGGGACCGAGCAGTACTTC. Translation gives CASSSGLAGTEQYF.

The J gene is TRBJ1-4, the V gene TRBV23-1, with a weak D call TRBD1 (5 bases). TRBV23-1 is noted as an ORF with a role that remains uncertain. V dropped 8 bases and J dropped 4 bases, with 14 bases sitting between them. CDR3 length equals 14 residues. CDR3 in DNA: TGCGCCAGCCGCGACAGTGGGGATAATGAAAAACTGTTTTTT. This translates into CASRDSGDNEKLFF.

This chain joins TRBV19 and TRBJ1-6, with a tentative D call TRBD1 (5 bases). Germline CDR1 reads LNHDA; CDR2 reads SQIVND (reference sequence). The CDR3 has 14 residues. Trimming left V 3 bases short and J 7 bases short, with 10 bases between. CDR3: CASSMGGRNSPLHF. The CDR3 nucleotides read TGTGCCAGTAGTATGGGGGGAAGAAATTCACCCCTCCACTTT. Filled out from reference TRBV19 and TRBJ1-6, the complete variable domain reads DGGITQSPKYLFRKEGQNVTLSCEQNLNHDAMYWYRQDPGQGLRLIYYSQIVNDFQKGDIAEGYSVSREKKESFPLTVTSAQKNPTAFYLCASSMGGRNSPLHFGNGTRLTVT.

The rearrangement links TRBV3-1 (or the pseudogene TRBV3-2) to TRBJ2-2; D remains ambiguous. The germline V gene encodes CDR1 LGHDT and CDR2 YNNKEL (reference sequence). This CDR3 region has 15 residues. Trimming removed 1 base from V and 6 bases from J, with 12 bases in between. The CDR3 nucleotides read TGTGCCAGCAGCCAAGGGTACGGTATGGCCGGGGAGCTGTTTTTT. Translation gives CASSQGYGMAGELFF.

CDR3 sequence: CASSQAGANQPQHF. The CDR3 nucleotides read TGCGCCAGCAGCCAAGCAGGGGCAAATCAGCCCCAGCATTTT. The chain carries TRBV4-1 and TRBJ1-5, with D tentatively TRBD1 (6 bases). Germline V gives CDR1 MGHRA, CDR2 YSYEKL. There are 14 residues in the CDR3. With 1 base removed from V and 4 bases from J, the gap between germline ends came to 8 bases.

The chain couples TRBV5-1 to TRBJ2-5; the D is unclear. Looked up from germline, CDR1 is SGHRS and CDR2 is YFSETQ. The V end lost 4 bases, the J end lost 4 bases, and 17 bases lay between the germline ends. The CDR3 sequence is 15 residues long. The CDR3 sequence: CASSKETTSGETQYF. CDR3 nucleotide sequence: TGCGCCAGCAGCAAAGAGACCACCTCGGGAGAGACCCAGTACTTC.

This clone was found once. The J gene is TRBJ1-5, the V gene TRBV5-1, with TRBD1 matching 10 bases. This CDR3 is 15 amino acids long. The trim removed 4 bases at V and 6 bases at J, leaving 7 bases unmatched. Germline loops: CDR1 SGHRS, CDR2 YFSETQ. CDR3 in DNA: TGCGCCAGCAGCCAGGGACAGGGGCCGGGTCAGCCCCAGCATTTT. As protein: CASSQGQGPGQPQHF.

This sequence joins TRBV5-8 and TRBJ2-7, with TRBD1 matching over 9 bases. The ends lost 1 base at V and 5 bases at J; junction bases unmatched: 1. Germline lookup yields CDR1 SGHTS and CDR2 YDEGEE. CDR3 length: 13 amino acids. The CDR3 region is CASSLTGGNEQYF. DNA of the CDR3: TGTGCCAGCAGCTTGACAGGGGGCAACGAGCAGTACTTC.

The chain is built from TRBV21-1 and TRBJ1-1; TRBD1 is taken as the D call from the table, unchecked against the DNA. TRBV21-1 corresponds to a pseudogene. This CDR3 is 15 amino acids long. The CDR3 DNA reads TGTGCCAGCAGCAAAGGGAGGCAGGGGAGCACTGAAGCTTTCTTT. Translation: CASSKGRQGSTEAFF.

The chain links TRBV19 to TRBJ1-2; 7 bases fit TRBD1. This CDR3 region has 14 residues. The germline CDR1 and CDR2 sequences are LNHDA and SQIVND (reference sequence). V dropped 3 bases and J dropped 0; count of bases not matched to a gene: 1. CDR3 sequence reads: CASSIDRANYGYTF. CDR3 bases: TGTGCCAGTAGTATTGACAGGGCTAACTATGGCTACACCTTC.

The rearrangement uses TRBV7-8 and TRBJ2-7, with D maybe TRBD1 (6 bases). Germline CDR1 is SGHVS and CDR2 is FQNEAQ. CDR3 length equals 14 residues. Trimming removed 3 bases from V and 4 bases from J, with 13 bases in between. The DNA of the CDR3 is TGTGCCAGCAGCTTGGACAGTGTGGTATACGAGCAGTACTTC. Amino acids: CASSLDSVVYEQYF.

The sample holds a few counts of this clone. CDR3 residues: CASSQGLAVTDTQYF. The CDR3 DNA is TGTGCCAGCAGCCAGGGACTAGCGGTCACAGATACGCAGTATTTT. This rearrangement joins TRBV4-2 to TRBJ2-3; 11 nucleotides match TRBD2. V shed 3 bases, J shed 2 bases, and the junction held 1 base outside the gene matches. The CDR3 totals 15 residues. CDR1 LGHNA and CDR2 YNFKEQ come from the germline V gene.

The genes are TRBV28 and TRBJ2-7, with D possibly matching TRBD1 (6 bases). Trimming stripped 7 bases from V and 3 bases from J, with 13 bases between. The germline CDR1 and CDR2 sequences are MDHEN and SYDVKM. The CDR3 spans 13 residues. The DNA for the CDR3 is TGTGCCAGCACCGGGACACCCGACTACGAGCAGTACTTC. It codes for CASTGTPDYEQYF.

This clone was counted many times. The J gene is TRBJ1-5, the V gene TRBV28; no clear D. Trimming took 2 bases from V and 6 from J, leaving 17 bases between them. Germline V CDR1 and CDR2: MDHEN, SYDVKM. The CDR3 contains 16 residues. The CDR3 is CASSLGERRFGQPQHF. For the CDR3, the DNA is TGTGCCAGCAGTTTAGGGGAGAGAAGATTTGGTCAGCCCCAGCATTTT.